These 27 T cell receptor beta chains originate from one sample sequenced in a study of shared clonotypes between healthy human individuals. The method was immunoSEQ multiplex PCR; TCRdb's version includes in-frame clones alone and lacks a portion of them. The table has 190,000 or so clones, just under 95% seen once. Sequenced: naive CD4+ T cells sorted from blood. Indicated subset: CD45RA+ positively selected. These receptor sequences come from a woman in her thirties in good health.

J is TRBJ2-2 and V is TRBV2; no definite D call. This CDR3 contains 16 residues. In germline, CDR1 is SNHLY, CDR2 FYNNEI. V was clipped by 4 bases and J by 0 bases, with 12 bases between them. The CDR3 DNA sequence: TGTGCCAGCAGTGGGGTTAAGGGATCGAACACCGGGGAGCTGTTTTTT. Amino acids: CASSGVKGSNTGELFF.

This chain connects TRBV27 to TRBJ2-1, with TRBD2 identical over 13 bases. V trimming: 6 bases; J trimming: 12 bases; junction bases outside the gene matches: 8. Looked up from germline, CDR1 is MNHEY and CDR2 is SMNVEV (reference sequence). The length of the CDR3 is 14 residues. The CDR3 DNA sequence: TGTGCCAGCAGGGCGGGACTAGCGGGATTAGGGCAGTTCTTC. Its protein product is CASRAGLAGLGQFF.

The J gene is TRBJ2-7, the V gene TRBV18, with D perhaps matching TRBD2 (6 bases). The CDR3 loop spans 18 amino acids. Deletions cut 1 base from V and 1 base from J, with 20 bases between. The germline V gene encodes CDR1 KGHSH and CDR2 LQKENI. The CDR3 sequence: CASSPLGPGSGSSYEQYF. CDR3 nucleotide sequence: TGTGCCAGCTCACCACTAGGCCCGGGGAGCGGGTCTTCCTACGAGCAGTACTTC.

This chain connects TRBV27 to TRBJ2-1, with 11 nucleotides matching TRBD2. Germline CDR1 MNHEY, CDR2 SMNVEV (reference sequence). V dropped 7 bases and J dropped 9; count of bases not matched to a gene: 14. This CDR3 has 16 residues. The DNA of the CDR3 is TGTGCCAGCAAACCGGTGCCGACTAGCGGGAAGGTTGAGCAGTTCTTC. Translating gives CASKPVPTSGKVEQFF.

The chain links TRBV6-5 to TRBJ2-5; a possible D gene is TRBD2 (6 bases). Trimming removed 2 bases at V and 2 bases at J, with 12 bases between. Germline CDR1 reads MNHEY; CDR2 reads SVGAGI. The CDR3 runs 15 residues. In nucleotides, the CDR3 is TGTGCCAGCAGTTACGGGGAGGAACGTCAAGAGACCCAGTACTTC. Translation gives CASSYGEERQETQYF.

The chain combines TRBV7-7 with TRBJ2-2; 11 bases are a match to TRBD2. The J segment lost 3 bases and the V segment lost 5 bases, leaving 2 bases of the junction unmatched. CDR1 is SSHAT, CDR2 FNYEAQ, per germline (reference sequence). The CDR3 is 15 amino acids. This CDR3 reads CASSKGLADTGELFF. The CDR3 bases are TGTGCCAGCAGCAAGGGACTAGCGGACACCGGGGAGCTGTTTTTT.

This chain connects TRBV7-9 to TRBJ2-5; 9 bases agree with TRBD1. The last part of the DNA fits TRBJ2-7 better; the J call may be wrong. The germline V gene has CDR1 SEHNR and CDR2 FQNEAQ (reference sequence). The CDR3 is 14 residues long. The CDR3 loop is CASSFGQGTDEQYF. CDR3 coding DNA: TGTGCCAGCAGCTTCGGACAGGGGACCGACGAGCAGTACTTC.

For this clone: This specimen includes other DNA sequences encoding the same CDR3. The rearrangement uses TRBV28 and TRBJ2-5; unclear D gene. The J call is doubtful: the DNA matches TRBJ2-7 better. The CDR3 totals 12 residues. Germline CDR1 reads MDHEN; CDR2 reads SYDVKM. CDR3 sequence reads: CASSSTVYEQYF. For the CDR3, the DNA is TGTGCCAGCAGTAGCACAGTTTACGAGCAGTACTTC.

A single count supports this clone. Relative to the germline gene, one junction end is altered; a read error may explain this. V gene TRBV10-3 combines with J gene TRBJ1-2; 9 bases match TRBD1. The germline gives CDR1 ENHRY, CDR2 SYGVKD. The CDR3 spans 16 residues. The CDR3 sequence: CASSYSLGTGIYGYTF. DNA of the CDR3: TGTGCCAGCAGTTACTCATTAGGGACAGGGATATATGGCTACACCTTC.

This chain links TRBV7-3 with TRBJ1-4, with 8 positions matching TRBD1. In germline, CDR1 is SGHTA, CDR2 FQGTGA. Trimming removed 5 bases from V and 10 bases from J; junction bases left unmatched: 6. The CDR3 is 13 amino acids. CDR3 DNA: TGTGCCAGCAGCCTAGGACAGGGTGGAAAACTGTTTTTT. It yields the protein CASSLGQGGKLFF.

The chain carries TRBV10-2 and TRBJ2-3; weak D call: TRBD2 (6 bases). In germline, CDR1 is WSHSY, CDR2 SAAADI. This CDR3 contains 14 residues. Trimming pared 7 bases from V and 5 bases from J, leaving 16 bases between. CDR3 amino acids: CASKGRDAGDTQYF. The CDR3 DNA follows: TGCGCCAGCAAGGGGCGGGACGCGGGAGATACGCAGTATTTT.

The rearrangement links TRBV15 to TRBJ1-1, with TRBD1 as a possible D gene (5 bases). Germline CDR1 is LNHNV and CDR2 is YYDKDF (reference sequence). The CDR3 has 12 residues. V was shortened by 0 bases and J by 12 bases, with 11 bases between the two germline ends. The CDR3 DNA sequence: TGTGCCACCAGCAGAGATGGAGGGGAAACTTTCTTT. Its translation is CATSRDGGETFF. Looking up the rest from reference TRBV15 and TRBJ1-1 gives the full variable domain: DAMVIQNPRYQVTQFGKPVTLSCSQTLNHNVMYWYQQKSSQAPKLLFHYYDKDFNNEADTPDNFQSRRPNTSFCFLDIRSPGLGDTAMYLCATSRDGGETFFGQGTRLTVV.

The chain employs TRBV29-1 and TRBJ2-5; no clear D gene. The length of the CDR3 is 13 residues. Between the trimmed V and J ends, which lost 0 bases and 6 bases, there was a span of 11 bases. Germline V gives CDR1 SQVTM, CDR2 ANQGSEA. The CDR3 coding sequence is TGCAGCGTTGAAGACTCTCCCAATCAGACCCAGTACTTC. This codes for CSVEDSPNQTQYF.

This clone was recorded once. The CDR3 sequence: CSVHKELPGELFF. CDR3 sequence (DNA): TGCAGCGTTCACAAGGAGCTTCCCGGGGAGCTGTTTTTT. The chain is built from TRBV29-1 and TRBJ2-2; no firm D call. The germline CDR1 and CDR2 sequences are SQVTM and ANQGSEA. V was pared by 5 bases and J by 6 bases, with 13 bases between. The CDR3 is 13 residues long.

The genes are TRBV9 and TRBJ1-1, with 7 positions matching TRBD1. There are 15 residues in the CDR3. Germline V lookup: CDR1 SGDLS, CDR2 YYNGEE. The junction had 10 bases not matched to a gene; V was cut back by 4 bases and J by 4 bases. The CDR3 loop reads CASSPADRVGTEAFF. CDR3 sequence (DNA): TGTGCCAGCAGCCCTGCTGACAGGGTTGGCACTGAAGCTTTCTTT.

This chain joins TRBV28 and TRBJ1-1, with D possibly TRBD1 on 6 matching bases. CDR1 is MDHEN, CDR2 SYDVKM, per germline. This CDR3 spans 14 amino acids. V lost 6 bases and J 6 bases, leaving 17 bases between the germline ends. The CDR3 loop is CASSPTGTRPEAFF. CDR3 DNA sequence: TGTGCCAGCAGCCCCACAGGGACCCGGCCTGAAGCTTTCTTT.

The rearrangement links TRBV5-1 to TRBJ2-2; D is perhaps TRBD1 or TRBD2 (5 bases each). Germline V gene lookup returns CDR1 SGHRS and CDR2 YFSETQ. V was shortened by 4 bases and J by 1 base, with 14 bases between the two germline ends. CDR3 size: 16 residues. The chain's CDR3 is CASSPPLRGNTGELFF. The CDR3 DNA is TGCGCCAGCAGCCCCCCATTGAGGGGGAACACCGGGGAGCTGTTTTTT.

In DNA form, the CDR3 reads TGTGCCAGCTCGGGACTAGCGGGGGATTCTAGCACAGATACGCAGTATTTT. Amino acid sequence: CASSGLAGDSSTDTQYF. This rearrangement joins TRBV18 to TRBJ2-3; 14 nucleotides match TRBD2. Germline lookup yields CDR1 KGHSH and CDR2 LQKENI. Trimming removed 6 bases from V and 0 bases from J; junction bases left unmatched: 5. There are 17 residues in the CDR3.

This clone was observed a single time. CDR3 residues: CASSLGTGVGYTF. For the CDR3, the DNA is TGTGCCAGCAGTTTAGGGACAGGGGTTGGCTACACCTTC. The chain employs TRBV28 and TRBJ1-2; 10 bases fit TRBD1. The CDR3 totals 13 residues. Trimming cost V 2 bases and J 7 bases; bases outside gene matches: 1. CDR1 and CDR2 from the germline V gene are MDHEN and SYDVKM.

A word on this clone: The sample holds other DNA sequences that translate to the same CDR3. The chain uses TRBV18 and TRBJ2-7, with D uncertain. Germline CDR1 and CDR2: KGHSH and LQKENI. The CDR3 totals 12 residues. V lost 3 bases, J lost 6 bases, and 9 bases lay in between. The CDR3 nucleotides are TGTGCCAGCTCACCTCCACTCGGCGAGCAGTACTTC. Its translation: CASSPPLGEQYF.

The CDR3 sequence: CASRLAGPKTRQYF. The CDR3 nucleotides are TGTGCCAGCAGGCTAGCGGGGCCCAAGACGCGGCAGTACTTC. The V gene is TRBV6-5, the J gene TRBJ2-7, with TRBD2 identical over 9 bases. CDR1 and CDR2 from the germline V gene are MNHEY and SVGAGI. This CDR3 comprises 14 residues. V lost 6 bases, J lost 9 bases, and 12 bases stayed unmatched.

This chain connects TRBV27 to TRBJ2-3, with D possibly being TRBD2 (6 bases). Germline V CDR1 and CDR2: MNHEY, SMNVEV (reference sequence). There are 16 residues in the CDR3. The V end lost 6 bases, the J end lost 0 bases, and 16 bases lay between the germline ends. The DNA for the CDR3 is TGTGCCAGCAGAAAAGGGGCTAGCGCTAGCACAGATACGCAGTATTTT. Protein product: CASRKGASASTDTQYF.

The chain combines TRBV28 with TRBJ1-2; D unresolved. From germline, CDR1 is MDHEN and CDR2 SYDVKM. The CDR3 covers 14 residues. Trimming stripped 5 bases from V and 4 bases from J, with 14 bases between. The CDR3, as DNA: TGTGCCAGCAGTCCAGCCGTGAGCAGCTATGGCTACACCTTC. It translates to CASSPAVSSYGYTF.

CDR3 sequence (DNA): TGCGCCAGCAGTGAAATGTTTAGCGGGAGCTCTGACAATGAGCAGTTCTTC. Amino acid sequence: CASSEMFSGSSDNEQFF. The rearrangement uses TRBV10-2 and TRBJ2-1; TRBD2 aligns across 9 bases. The CDR3 contains 17 residues. V shed 3 bases and J 5 bases; nucleotides not matched to a gene: 11. Germline V CDR1 and CDR2: WSHSY, SAAADI.

This clone has more than one count but fewer than ten. This chain connects TRBV7-9 to TRBJ1-3; D gene unclear. CDR3 size: 15 residues. V was pared by 0 bases and J by 0 bases, with 6 bases between. Germline V gene data show CDR1 as SEHNR and CDR2 as FQNEAQ (reference sequence). The DNA for the CDR3 is TGTGCCAGCAGCTTAGCACAGACCTCTGGAAACACCATATATTTT. It specifies CASSLAQTSGNTIYF.

This chain connects TRBV10-3 to TRBJ2-7, with 9 bases matching TRBD1. J lost 7 bases, V lost 6 bases, and 4 bases had no gene match. Germline-derived CDR1 and CDR2 are ENHRY and SYGVKD. This CDR3 has 12 amino acids. The CDR3 sequence is CAIRGTGREQYF. Here the CDR3 DNA reads TGTGCCATCAGGGGGACAGGGAGGGAGCAGTACTTC.

This clone was detected a few times. The missing conserved phenylalanine or tryptophan at the end of this CDR3 makes a read error likely. No DNA is shown, since the ends of the CDR3 on it are uncertain; the CDR3 is the one TCRdb lists. The V gene is TRBV27, the J gene TRBJ2-7; the D call in the table, TRBD1, was not verified against the DNA. Including both end residues, the CDR3 is 8 amino acids long. Germline CDR1 MNHEY, CDR2 SMNVEV (reference sequence). CDR3 sequence reads: CASSPQGI.